This T cell receptor beta chain was captured by sequencing in a study of CD8+ T cells in alopecia areata. At the level of the study: Oral tofacitinib (5 to 10 mg twice daily) was administered to treated patients. Tofacitinib ran 6 to 18 months, followed by 6 months off drug.

Sequencing used cDNA as its template, made by extracting RNA and reverse transcribing it. Sequencing was performed with immunoSEQ multiplex PCR; in TCRdb, only in-frame clones are kept and a portion is missing. The table lists about 140,000 clones, around 86% of them singletons. CDR1 is SGHTA, CDR2 FQGNSA, per germline. Trimming removed 5 bases from V and 0 bases from J, with 14 bases in between. This CDR3 comprises 16 residues. Treatment noted: oral pan-JAK inhibitor, 5-10 mg twice daily. PBMC-derived CD4+ and CD8+ T cells were sorted. This clone was recorded a few times. As yet, its antigen is unknown. Study results and caveats: Just one nonresponder means the tie between baseline CD8+ expansion and response stays uncertain.

The gene calls are TRBV7-2 and TRBJ1-3; D call uncertain. The input for sequencing was CD8+ T cells sorted from blood, taken at week 4, from a patient treated with tofacitinib. The origin of this receptor is a human donor with alopecia areata. The CDR3 reads CASSQGRRSSGNTIYF. The CDR3 DNA follows: TGTGCCAGCAGCCAAGGACGGCGTTCCTCTGGAAACACCATATATTTT.